Listed below are T cell receptor beta chains from one sample, sequenced in a study of shared clonotypes between healthy human individuals. Using immunoSEQ multiplex PCR, the repertoire was profiled, and TCRdb retains in-frame clones only, with some absent. The sample lists around 1.5 million clones; 95% to 99% were seen once. The sequenced sample consisted of naive CD4+ T cells sorted from blood. Receptors originate from a young man in good health. Both conserved end residues are part of each CDR3.

v_call: TRBV6-1; j_call: TRBJ2-3; cdr3_aa: CASRTLAGGGDTQYF
v_call: TRBV14; j_call: TRBJ2-5; cdr3_aa: CASSQDLRETQYF
v_call: TRBV30; j_call: TRBJ2-1; cdr3_aa: CAWSPTGAYNEQFF
v_call: TRBV5-1; j_call: TRBJ2-3; cdr3_aa: CASSLAPTGFSTDTQYF
v_call: TRBV18; j_call: TRBJ1-5; cdr3_aa: CASSPGQGPNMF
v_call: TRBV5-8; j_call: TRBJ2-7; cdr3_aa: CASSLGQGIIDEQYF
v_call: TRBV6-5; j_call: TRBJ2-3; cdr3_aa: CASSYTPTDTQYF
v_call: TRBV28; j_call: TRBJ2-7; cdr3_aa: CASRSQIYEQYF
v_call: TRBV4-3; j_call: TRBJ2-3; cdr3_aa: CASSQDKGGYTDTQYF
v_call: TRBV28; j_call: TRBJ2-7; cdr3_aa: CASNRGLGSF
v_call: TRBV27; j_call: TRBJ2-3; cdr3_aa: CASSPRTSGKVLGTDTQYF
v_call: TRBV18; j_call: TRBJ1-1; cdr3_aa: CASSPPGPTTREAFF
v_call: TRBV5-1; j_call: TRBJ2-5; cdr3_aa: CASSLGTGTQETQYF
v_call: TRBV28; j_call: TRBJ1-5; cdr3_aa: CASSSPDWPPSNQPQHF
v_call: TRBV28; j_call: TRBJ2-2; cdr3_aa: CASSLVAGTNTGELFF
v_call: TRBV4-1; j_call: TRBJ1-1; cdr3_aa: CASSQRYRTGGTGDTEAFF
v_call: TRBV9; j_call: TRBJ2-1; cdr3_aa: CASSVAVSGGGEQFF
v_call: TRBV18; j_call: TRBJ2-7; cdr3_aa: CASSQGLAPEQYF
v_call: TRBV28; j_call: TRBJ2-2; cdr3_aa: CASSSPLRTGELFF
v_call: TRBV6-6; j_call: TRBJ1-1; cdr3_aa: CASSSQGANTEAFF
v_call: TRBV5-1; j_call: TRBJ2-5; cdr3_aa: CASSLDPAGSQETQYF
v_call: TRBV29-1; j_call: TRBJ2-5; cdr3_aa: CSVGETQYF
v_call: TRBV4-1; j_call: TRBJ2-7; cdr3_aa: CASSQDPRGPEQYF
v_call: TRBV11-2; j_call: TRBJ2-5; cdr3_aa: CASSLGTSWGQETQYF
v_call: TRBV9; j_call: TRBJ2-2; cdr3_aa: CASRRGAANTGELFF
v_call: TRBV19; j_call: TRBJ2-3; cdr3_aa: CASSMWRTDTQYF
v_call: TRBV2; j_call: TRBJ2-5; cdr3_aa: CASSYETQYF
v_call: TRBV28; j_call: TRBJ2-3; cdr3_aa: CASNLGVRPNRYNTQYF
v_call: TRBV19; j_call: TRBJ2-7; cdr3_aa: CASTLGGGTNYEQYF